This TCR beta chain was sequenced during a study of post-analysis software for immune sequencing data. Ten or more counts support this clonotype. Presence of unique molecular identifiers characterized the TCR beta cDNA libraries. TCRdb itself ran the PCR reads through MiXCR, one entry per CDR3 protein. The table shows about 180,000 distinct CDR3 sequences, with around 30% occurring only once. Specimen: blood. The receptor comes from a girl aged 5 to 17 with multiple sclerosis.

CDR3 region: CASSQFVSYEQYF. As DNA, the CDR3 is TGTGCCAGCAGCCAATTTGTATCCTACGAGCAGTACTTC. The chain uses TRBV3-1 and TRBJ2-7; D remains ambiguous. V gave up 2 bases and J gave up 1 base, with 6 bases separating them. The germline CDR1 and CDR2 sequences are LGHDT and YNNKEL (reference sequence). This CDR3 has 13 amino acids.